What follows are 9 T cell receptor beta chains derived from one specimen sequenced in a study of blood T cell repertoires in COVID-19. Only in-frame clones appear in the TCRdb table, and some are missing; sequencing was by immunoSEQ multiplex PCR. The table includes about 240,000 clones, roughly 88% detected once. Sequences were obtained from peripheral blood. These TCRs come from a man at least 80 years old with acute or convalescent COVID-19.

The V and J genes are TRBV5-1 and TRBJ2-3; 7 bases map to TRBD2. V was clipped by 3 bases and J by 2 bases; unmatched bases: 9. The V gene's germline CDR1 is SGHRS and CDR2 YFSETQ. This CDR3 is built from 16 residues. The CDR3 spells CASSSLAGITTDTQYF. In DNA form, the CDR3 reads TGCGCCAGCAGCTCCTTAGCGGGTATAACCACAGATACGCAGTATTTT.

The chain joins TRBV12-3 or TRBV12-4 to TRBJ2-5; the D gene is possibly TRBD2 (5 bases). There are 13 residues in the CDR3. V lost 4 bases and J 5 bases, leaving 11 bases between the germline ends. In nucleotides, the CDR3 is TGTGCCAGCAGTTCCGGACTCCCGGAGACCCAGTACTTC. Protein product: CASSSGLPETQYF.

The chain recombines TRBV29-1 with TRBJ2-7; TRBD2 matches 9 bases. After removal of 7 bases from V and 4 bases from J, the junction contained 14 bases not matched to a gene. The CDR3 length is 15 residues. Germline V gene data show CDR1 as SQVTM and CDR2 as ANQGSEA. The CDR3 protein is CSAAHRLLAGYEQYF. CDR3 DNA sequence: TGCAGCGCCGCCCACCGGCTCCTAGCGGGATACGAGCAGTACTTC.

This clone has more than one count but fewer than ten. The V and J genes are TRBV6-5 and TRBJ1-6, with unresolved D. The CDR3 extends over 13 amino acids. V lost 8 bases to trimming and J lost 0 bases, with 5 bases between them. Germline lookup yields CDR1 MNHEY and CDR2 SVGAGI. The CDR3 DNA reads TGTGCCAGCCGGGGCTCCTATAATTCACCCCTCCACTTT. This translates into CASRGSYNSPLHF.

The chain uses TRBV19 and TRBJ1-1; D possibly corresponds to TRBD1 (6 bases). Germline V gene lookup returns CDR1 LNHDA and CDR2 SQIVND (reference sequence). V lost 9 bases and J lost 1, with 18 bases in between. The CDR3 is 15 amino acids. DNA for the CDR3: TGTGCCAGCCATCACCCAGGGGTTGGGAACACTGAAGCTTTCTTT. Amino acids: CASHHPGVGNTEAFF.

This clone came up a few times. This sequence joins TRBV20-1 and TRBJ2-7; D call uncertain. V gave up 7 bases and J gave up 3 bases, with 10 bases separating them. This CDR3 is built from 11 residues. Germline V gene lookup returns CDR1 DFQATT and CDR2 SNEGSKA (reference sequence). CDR3 nucleotide sequence: TGCAGTGGAGCTTCCCTCTACGAGCAGTACTTC. Translating gives CSGASLYEQYF.

This clone was counted a single time. The chain is built from TRBV7-2 and TRBJ1-1; 8 nucleotides align to TRBD1. This CDR3 is 15 amino acids long. V dropped 1 base and J dropped 4; count of bases not matched to a gene: 5. CDR1 is SGHTA and CDR2 is FQGNSA in the germline V gene. CDR3 nucleotides: TGTGCCAGCAGCTTAGAGACAGGGGTGGGCACTGAAGCTTTCTTT. This translates into CASSLETGVGTEAFF. Combining the CDR3 with reference TRBV7-2 and TRBJ1-1 gives the whole variable domain GAGVSQSPSNKVTEKGKDVELRCDPISGHTALYWYRQSLGQGLEFLIYFQGNSAPDKSGLPSDRFSAERTGGSVSTLTIQRTQQEDSAVYLCASSLETGVGTEAFFGQGTRLTVV.

This rearrangement joins TRBV7-9 to TRBJ2-7, with D tentatively TRBD1 (5 bases). The CDR3 consists of 13 residues. The V and J ends lost 4 bases and 1 base respectively, with 8 bases between them. Germline loops: CDR1 SEHNR, CDR2 FQNEAQ (reference sequence). The CDR3 spells CASSSQASYEQYF. CDR3 bases: TGTGCCAGCAGCTCACAGGCTTCCTACGAGCAGTACTTC. Using reference TRBV7-9 and TRBJ2-7 for the parts outside the CDR3, the full variable domain is DTGVSQNPRHKITKRGQNVTFRCDPISEHNRLYWYRQTLGQGPEFLTYFQNEAQLEKSRLLSDRFSAERPKGSFSTLEIQRTEQGDSAMYLCASSSQASYEQYFGPGTRLTVT.

This chain joins TRBV19 and TRBJ1-3; D uncertain. Germline V gives CDR1 LNHDA, CDR2 SQIVND (reference sequence). This CDR3 is 11 amino acids long. The CDR3 nucleotides are TGTGCATTTTGGAGGGGAAACACCATATATTTT. It specifies CAFWRGNTIYF.